The clone carrying this T cell receptor beta chain was observed a handful of times. The antigen remains unidentified. It was RNA transcripts that yielded the amplified TCR beta CDR3 regions. HTBI primers were employed in a first-round RT-PCR of the TCR CDR3. Each CDR3 protein is one row after TCRdb ran MiXCR on the multiplex PCR reads. The sample includes about 720,000 distinct CDR3 sequences, 15% to 20% of them seen just once. Criteria for exclusion of patients were uncontrolled infection, other autoimmune disease, pregnancy or lactation. This record comes from a study of T cells in Graves' hyperthyroidism and ophthalmopathy. Germline CDR1 reads SGDLS; CDR2 reads YYNGEE. V was pared by 3 bases and J by 0 bases, with 7 bases between. The CDR3 has 14 amino acids. Study results and limitations: From stable hyperthyroidism, ophthalmopathy was set apart by a 13 V-J model.

This receptor was obtained from a man in his late teens or twenties with Graves' hyperthyroidism. Sequences were obtained from blood. This chain links TRBV9 with TRBJ2-4; D is undetermined. The CDR3 loop reads CASSASLAKNIQYF. CDR3 DNA: TGTGCCAGCAGCGCGTCCCTAGCCAAAAACATTCAGTACTTC.